Listed below are T cell receptor beta chains from one sample, sequenced in a study of blood T cell repertoires in COVID-19. Libraries were prepared by immunoSEQ multiplex PCR; TCRdb keeps only in-frame clonotypes and omits some of them. This table has around 70,000 clones, roughly four fifths appearing once. The material sequenced was peripheral blood. The origin of the receptors is a woman in her sixties with acute or convalescent COVID-19. Each CDR3 is given with its conserved first and last residue. Not every row has a clone size; where given, it reads once, few, many or a size class.

size: .; J: TRBJ2-7; V: TRBV27; CDR3: CASSLSSRF
size: few; J: TRBJ2-2; V: TRBV18; CDR3: CASSLNAGELFF
size: .; J: TRBJ2-7; V: TRBV3-1/TRBV3-2; CDR3: CASSQVLAGGGSYEQYF
size: .; J: TRBJ1-6; V: TRBV19; CDR3: CASSIRPDSPLHF
size: .; J: TRBJ2-7; V: TRBV19; CDR3: CASSIRGNYEQYF
size: .; J: TRBJ1-2; V: TRBV6-5; CDR3: CASSYSSLASNYGYTF
size: few; J: TRBJ1-2; V: TRBV9; CDR3: CASSESPGPVYGYTF
size: .; J: TRBJ2-1; V: TRBV6-4; CDR3: CASARRPGADNEQFF
size: .; J: TRBJ2-1; V: TRBV7-8; CDR3: CASSLAGGRGNEQFF
size: .; J: TRBJ2-3; V: TRBV14; CDR3: CASSQNILVSRYF